These 17 T cell receptor beta chains were sequenced from one sample in a study of monozygotic twins with inflammatory bowel disease. TCRdb re-called the 5' RACE reads and catalogs CDR3 proteins one per entry, DNA excluded. Listed are 400,000 to 500,000 distinct CDR3 sequences; around 2.4% falls within the top ten. The source material was blood. These receptors all come from a human donor with ulcerative colitis or Crohn's disease, or a healthy co-twin of an affected twin (not recorded which).

The chain carries TRBV4-3 and TRBJ2-2; lacking DNA, the TRBD1 call made by TCRdb goes unchecked. Germline CDR1 is LGHNA and CDR2 is YSLEER. The CDR3 covers 16 residues. CDR3 in amino acids: CASSQGGAGNTGELFF.

The genes are TRBV2 and TRBJ2-6; TCRdb designates TRBD2, a call that cannot be tested without DNA. Germline values: CDR1 SNHLY, CDR2 FYNNEI. The CDR3 has 15 residues. Here the CDR3 reads CASIYTLSGANVLTF. Combining the CDR3 with reference TRBV2 and TRBJ2-6 gives the whole variable domain EPEVTQTPSHQVTQMGQEVILRCVPISNHLYFYWYRQILGQKVEFLVSFYNNEISEKSEIFDDQFSVERPDGSNFTLKIRSTKLEDSAMYFCASIYTLSGANVLTFGAGSRLTVL.

The genes are TRBV7-2 and TRBJ2-1; TCRdb names TRBD1, which stays unverified in the absence of DNA. This CDR3 is 14 amino acids long. The germline CDR1 and CDR2 sequences are SGHTA and FQGNSA. The CDR3 spells CASSRTTDYNEQFF.

This CDR3 is CASSELPGSPLHF. This rearrangement joins TRBV6-1 to TRBJ1-6; with no DNA, the TCRdb D assignment of TRBD1 cannot be verified. This CDR3 is built from 13 residues. CDR1 MNHNS and CDR2 SASEGT come from the germline V gene.

The chain links TRBV20-1 to TRBJ2-7; the TCRdb call, TRBD1, lacks DNA for checking. Germline lookup yields CDR1 DFQATT and CDR2 SNEGSKA (reference sequence). The CDR3 extends over 12 amino acids. This chain's CDR3 is CSADRGLYEQYF.

V is TRBV6-5 and J is TRBJ1-1. CDR3 length: 17 residues. Germline CDR1 is MNHEY and CDR2 is SVGAGI. Here the CDR3 reads CASSSGGGFGGNTEAFF.

V and J are TRBV9 and TRBJ2-2. The CDR3 contains 14 residues. Germline CDR1 reads SGDLS; CDR2 reads YYNGEE. CDR3 loop: CASSVARGTGELFF.

This chain links TRBV5-5 with TRBJ2-5; TCRdb names TRBD1, which stays unverified in the absence of DNA. This CDR3 has 18 amino acids. Germline CDR1 SGHKS, CDR2 YYEKEE (reference sequence). This chain's CDR3 is CASSRLIRDRVAQETQYF.

CDR3 protein: CASSLVGVYNEQFF. The rearrangement links TRBV7-2 to TRBJ2-1; TCRdb proposes TRBD1, but this gene call is untestable without DNA. The CDR3 contains 14 residues. Germline CDR1 is SGHTA and CDR2 is FQGNSA.

The genes are TRBV20-1 and TRBJ1-1; the TCRdb call, TRBD1, lacks DNA for checking. Germline V gene sequence: CDR1 DFQATT, CDR2 SNEGSKA (reference sequence). The CDR3 has 13 residues. CDR3 sequence: CSASQGLSTEAFF.

The V gene is TRBV20-1, the J gene TRBJ2-5; TCRdb selects TRBD2, and the lack of DNA leaves this call unchecked. Germline assignment: CDR1 DFQATT and CDR2 SNEGSKA (reference sequence). This CDR3 is 14 amino acids long. CDR3 residues: CSARDAGLKGTQYF.

The rearrangement uses TRBV11-2 and TRBJ2-5; lacking DNA, the TRBD2 call made by TCRdb goes unchecked. The CDR3 has 15 residues. The V gene's germline CDR1 is SGHAT and CDR2 FQNNGV. This chain's CDR3 is CASSLLGSSQETQYF.

V and J are TRBV7-2 and TRBJ1-1. This CDR3 comprises 11 residues. The germline gives CDR1 SGHTA, CDR2 FQGNSA. CDR3 region: CASSPFTEAFF.

This sequence joins TRBV2 and TRBJ2-3; TCRdb proposes TRBD2, but this gene call is untestable without DNA. CDR1 SNHLY and CDR2 FYNNEI come from the germline V gene. The CDR3 spans 16 residues. The CDR3 sequence is CASTQDVKGTRGTQYF.

The chain is built from TRBV7-8 and TRBJ1-4; as DNA is missing, the TRBD1 call by TCRdb cannot be tested. CDR3 size: 16 residues. CDR1 and CDR2 (germline): SGHVS, FQNEAQ. CDR3 sequence: CASSPTTGATNEKLFF.

This sequence joins TRBV5-1 and TRBJ1-1. The germline CDR1 and CDR2 sequences are SGHRS and YFSETQ. The CDR3 is made up of 14 amino acids. The CDR3: CASNPGYMNTEAFF. Complete variable domain (other parts from reference TRBV5-1 and TRBJ1-1): KAGVTQTPRYLIKTRGQQVTLSCSPISGHRSVSWYQQTPGQGLQFLFEYFSETQRNKGNFPGRFSGRQFSNSRSEMNVSTLELGDSALYLCASNPGYMNTEAFFGQGTRLTVV.

The chain uses TRBV20-1 and TRBJ1-2; TCRdb's D gene call, TRBD1, goes unchecked for lack of DNA. Germline CDR1 reads DFQATT; CDR2 reads SNEGSKA (reference sequence). The CDR3 length is 14 residues. The CDR3 region is CRGGGSRGNNGYTF.